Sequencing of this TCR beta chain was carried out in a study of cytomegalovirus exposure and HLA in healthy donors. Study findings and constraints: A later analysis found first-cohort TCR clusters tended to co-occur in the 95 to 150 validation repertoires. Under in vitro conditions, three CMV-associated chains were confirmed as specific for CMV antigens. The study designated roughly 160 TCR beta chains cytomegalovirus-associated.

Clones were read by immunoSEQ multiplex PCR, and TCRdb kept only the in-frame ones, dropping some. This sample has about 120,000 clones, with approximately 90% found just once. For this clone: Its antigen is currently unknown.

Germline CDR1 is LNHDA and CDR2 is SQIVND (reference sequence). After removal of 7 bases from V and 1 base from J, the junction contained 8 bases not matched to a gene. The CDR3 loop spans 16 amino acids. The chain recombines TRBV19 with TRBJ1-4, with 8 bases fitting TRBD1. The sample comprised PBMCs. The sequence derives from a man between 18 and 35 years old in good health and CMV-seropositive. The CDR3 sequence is CASIGDRGGTNEKLFF. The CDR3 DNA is TGTGCCAGTATTGGTGACAGGGGAGGAACTAATGAAAAACTGTTTTTT.